The rows below give T cell receptor beta chains drawn from one sample of a study of T cells in narcolepsy. Sequencing used immunoSEQ multiplex PCR; TCRdb keeps in-frame clones, though not all of them. Among roughly 24,000 clones listed, about 80% were seen once. The sample consisted of memory (CD45RA-) CD4+ T cells from blood. These receptors were collected from a human donor in good health. Each CDR3 is given with its conserved first and last residue. A D gene is named only where the DNA matches it firmly. A row's size may be missing; if present it is once, few, many or a size class.

j_call,clone_size,v_call,d_call,cdr3_nt,cdr3_aa
TRBJ2-5,.,TRBV4-1,TRBD2,TGCGCCAGCAGCGAGACTAGCGGGGGTGGGGAGACCCAGTACTTC,CASSETSGGGETQYF
TRBJ1-3,.,TRBV30,.,TGTGCCTGGAGTCTAACGGAATCTGGAAACACCATATATTTT,CAWSLTESGNTIYF
TRBJ1-5,.,TRBV6-5,TRBD1,TGTGCCAGCAGTACTGACAGGGGTCGGGTGCCCCAGCATTTT,CASSTDRGRVPQHF
TRBJ1-4,.,TRBV9,TRBD1,TGTGCCAGCAGCCCGGGACAGCCTAATGAAAAACTGTTTTTT,CASSPGQPNEKLFF
TRBJ2-7,once,TRBV9,TRBD1,TGTGCCAGCAGCGTACAGGGGGTCGCCTACGAGCAGTACTTC,CASSVQGVAYEQYF
TRBJ2-1,.,TRBV10-2,.,TGCGCCAGCAGCCCGATCGATGAGCAGTTCTTC,CASSPIDEQFF
TRBJ2-4,.,TRBV5-5,.,TGTGCCAGCAGCTTGGGGTGGGGAGGAGGGAACATTCAGTACTTC,CASSLGWGGGNIQYF
TRBJ1-2,.,TRBV5-6,TRBD1,TGTGCCAGCAGCCTGGGACAGGGGGGGGGCTACACCTTC,CASSLGQGGGYTF
TRBJ2-1,once,TRBV2,TRBD2,TGTGCCAGCAAGCGGGGCATTTTAGATGAGCAGTTCTTC,CASKRGILDEQFF
TRBJ1-4,.,TRBV2,.,TGTGCCAGCAGTGAAGCTCCCCACCACCGGGCAACTAATGAAAAACTGTTTTTT,CASSEAPHHRATNEKLFF
TRBJ2-7,.,TRBV9,.,TGTGCCAGCAGCGTAGGGAACAGTGGGTTCGAGCAGTACTTC,CASSVGNSGFEQYF
TRBJ2-7,.,TRBV6-1,TRBD1,TGTGCCAGCAGGCTTGGAGGACAGGGTTTCTACGAGCAGTACTTC,CASRLGGQGFYEQYF
TRBJ2-7,.,TRBV6-1,TRBD2,TGTGCCAGCACGTCGGGGGGGGAACCCTACGAGCAGTACTTC,CASTSGGEPYEQYF
TRBJ1-2,.,TRBV10-1,.,TGCGCCAGCAACCAGAAATCTGGCTACACCTTC,CASNQKSGYTF
TRBJ2-3,.,TRBV11-1,.,TGTGCCAGCAGCTTTGGGCGGAGCGATAAAGATACGCAGTATTTT,CASSFGRSDKDTQYF
TRBJ1-1,few,TRBV19,.,TGTGCCAGTAGACCGCAGGGAGGAACTGAAGCTTTCTTT,CASRPQGGTEAFF
TRBJ2-5,.,TRBV18,.,TGTGCCACCCAGGGTTCCCAAGAGACCCAGTACTTC,CATQGSQETQYF
TRBJ2-3,.,TRBV11-1,TRBD1,TGTGCCAGCAGCTTTTTACAGGGGAGCACAGATACGCAGTATTTT,CASSFLQGSTDTQYF
TRBJ1-6,once,TRBV6-5,.,TGTGCCAGCAGTACGGGCGGGGGGAATTCACCCCTCCACTTT,CASSTGGGNSPLHF
TRBJ2-7,.,TRBV11-2,.,TGTGCCAGCAGCCCGGGGGGCAGAGACGAGCAGTACTTC,CASSPGGRDEQYF
TRBJ2-2,.,TRBV4-1,.,TGCGCCAGCAGCCAAGGACAGAACACCGGGGAGCTGTTTTTT,CASSQGQNTGELFF
TRBJ1-1,.,TRBV6-1,TRBD1,TGTGCCAGCTGCCAGGGGGGGAACACTGAAGCTTTCTTT,CASCQGGNTEAFF
TRBJ2-7,.,TRBV5-6,TRBD2,TGTGCCAGCAGCTTGCTGGTAGCGGGGTCTTACGAGCAGTACTTC,CASSLLVAGSYEQYF
TRBJ2-7,.,TRBV20-1,.,TGCAGTGCTAGACAGGAGAACGAGCAGTACTTC,CSARQENEQYF